Following are 27 T cell receptor beta chains from one sample sequenced in a study of blood T cell repertoires in COVID-19. The assay was immunoSEQ multiplex PCR, and TCRdb's table has in-frame clones only and misses some. Of 35,000 to 40,000 clones listed, just under 75% were seen once; the top ten hold roughly a tenth. Sequencing was done on a sample of peripheral blood. The receptor set was obtained from a man aged 65 to 85 with COVID-19, enrolled during active disease.

The chain joins TRBV19 to TRBJ2-1; 7 positions agree with TRBD2. V trimming: 4 bases; J trimming: 2 bases; junction bases outside the gene matches: 2. The CDR3 has 14 amino acids. CDR1 and CDR2 from the germline V gene are LNHDA and SQIVND (reference sequence). CDR3: CASSRGTTYNEQFF. The CDR3 bases are TGTGCCAGTAGTAGAGGGACTACCTACAATGAGCAGTTCTTC.

This rearrangement joins TRBV19 to TRBJ2-3; tentatively, D is TRBD1 (5 bases). V shed 5 bases and J shed 0 bases, with 12 bases lying between them. The germline V gene encodes CDR1 LNHDA and CDR2 SQIVND (reference sequence). The CDR3 spans 15 residues. This chain's CDR3 is CASSRRQPSTDTQYF. In DNA, the CDR3 is TGTGCCAGTAGTCGGAGACAGCCTAGCACAGATACGCAGTATTTT. Drawing the rest from reference TRBV19 and TRBJ2-3, the complete variable domain is DGGITQSPKYLFRKEGQNVTLSCEQNLNHDAMYWYRQDPGQGLRLIYYSQIVNDFQKGDIAEGYSVSREKKESFPLTVTSAQKNPTAFYLCASSRRQPSTDTQYFGPGTRLTVL.

V is TRBV5-1 and J is TRBJ1-5; possible D gene TRBD1, 6 bases. The CDR3 contains 15 residues. Germline CDR1 and CDR2: SGHRS and YFSETQ. V lost 0 bases and J 7 bases, leaving 14 bases between the germline ends. The CDR3 spells CASSLGTGPGQPQHF. The CDR3 DNA sequence: TGCGCCAGCAGCTTGGGAACAGGGCCGGGACAGCCCCAGCATTTT.

The V gene is TRBV29-1, the J gene TRBJ1-2, with D unclear. The CDR3 length is 11 residues. From germline, CDR1 is SQVTM and CDR2 ANQGSEA. V gave up 5 bases and J gave up 4 bases, with 8 bases separating them. CDR3 residues: CSVWSSYGYTF. The CDR3, as DNA: TGCAGCGTTTGGTCCAGCTATGGCTACACCTTC.

The CDR3 spells CASRTGVLATNEKLFF. CDR3 DNA: TGTGCCAGCAGAACAGGGGTCTTAGCAACTAATGAAAAACTGTTTTTT. The J gene is TRBJ1-4, the V gene TRBV2; 7 nucleotides match TRBD1. There are 16 residues in the CDR3. CDR1 and CDR2 (germline): SNHLY, FYNNEI. V lost 6 bases, J lost 0 bases, and 7 bases stayed unmatched.

This rearrangement joins TRBV24-1 to TRBJ2-1; 7 bases line up with TRBD2. This CDR3 is 12 amino acids long. Germline-derived CDR1 and CDR2 are KGHDR and SFDVKD. V dropped 12 bases and J dropped 4; count of bases not matched to a gene: 5. The CDR3 loop reads CAAGGSYNEQFF. In DNA, the CDR3 is TGTGCCGCGGGCGGGAGTTACAATGAGCAGTTCTTC.

This chain joins TRBV9 and TRBJ2-1; a weak D match, TRBD2 (5 bases). The V end lost 0 bases, the J end lost 3 bases, and 10 bases lay between the germline ends. The CDR3 runs to 15 residues. The germline CDR1 and CDR2 sequences are SGDLS and YYNGEE. The CDR3 DNA is TGTGCCAGCAGCGTAGCTGGCGGACTCTACAATGAGCAGTTCTTC. Translation gives CASSVAGGLYNEQFF. Full variable domain (remainder filled in from reference TRBV9 and TRBJ2-1): DSGVTQTPKHLITATGQRVTLRCSPRSGDLSVYWYQQSLDQGLQFLIQYYNGEERAKGNILERFSAQQFPDLHSELNLSSLELGDSALYFCASSVAGGLYNEQFFGPGTRLTVL.

The chain employs TRBV5-1 and TRBJ1-2, with D uncertain. The CDR3 runs to 15 residues. V was shortened by 0 bases and J by 7 bases, with 16 bases between the two germline ends. CDR1 and CDR2 (germline): SGHRS, YFSETQ. In DNA form, the CDR3 reads TGCGCCAGCAGCTTGGACACGGCGGGTGCCGGTGGCTACACCTTC. Translating gives CASSLDTAGAGGYTF.

The genes are TRBV2 and TRBJ1-2, with 8 positions matching TRBD1. The CDR3 runs 14 residues. V lost 2 bases to trimming and J lost 1 base; unmatched junction nucleotides: 0. CDR1 and CDR2 (germline): SNHLY, FYNNEI. The CDR3: CASSETGGNYGYTF. The CDR3 DNA follows: TGTGCCAGCAGTGAAACAGGGGGTAACTATGGCTACACCTTC.

The chain has TRBV10-2 and TRBJ1-5; weak D call: TRBD1 (5 bases). Germline V gene data show CDR1 as WSHSY and CDR2 as SAAADI. CDR3 length: 13 amino acids. Trimming left V 6 bases short and J 2 bases short, with 8 bases between. CDR3 nucleotide sequence: TGCGCCAGCAGGACAGACCGCAATCAGCCCCAGCATTTT. The encoded protein is CASRTDRNQPQHF.

V is TRBV3-1 (or the pseudogene TRBV3-2) and J is TRBJ2-7; TRBD1 matches 9 bases. Germline CDR1 and CDR2: LGHDT and YNNKEL (reference sequence). V gave up 0 bases and J gave up 2 bases; unmatched junction bases: 5. There are 16 residues in the CDR3. The CDR3 DNA is TGTGCCAGCAGCCAAGATGGAGGGACAGGGACCTACGAGCAGTACTTC. Its translation: CASSQDGGTGTYEQYF.

This clone was seen more than once but under ten times. The rearrangement links TRBV19 to TRBJ2-1, with 8 bases aligning to TRBD2. The CDR3 length is 14 residues. Looked up from germline, CDR1 is LNHDA and CDR2 is SQIVND (reference sequence). CDR3 nucleotide sequence: TGTGCTTCGACTAGCGCGTTTAACTACAATGAGCAGTTCTTC. Translating gives CASTSAFNYNEQFF.

The V and J genes are TRBV18 and TRBJ1-2; D might be TRBD1 (6 bases). The CDR3 contains 15 residues. Trimming cost V 4 bases and J 4 bases, with 16 bases left between them. CDR1 KGHSH and CDR2 LQKENI come from the germline V gene. The chain's CDR3 is CASSRQGSTGYGYTF. The DNA for the CDR3 is TGTGCCAGCTCACGGCAGGGGAGCACAGGCTATGGCTACACCTTC.

The rearrangement joins TRBV6-5 to TRBJ1-5; D gene ambiguous. Germline CDR1 and CDR2: MNHEY and SVGAGI. The CDR3 runs to 14 residues. Trimming cost V 0 bases and J 4 bases, with 7 bases left between them. CDR3 loop: CASSYSESNQPQHF. The CDR3 nucleotides are TGTGCCAGCAGTTACTCTGAGAGTAATCAGCCCCAGCATTTT.

There are a few counts of this clone. The chain couples TRBV7-8 to TRBJ2-3; D possibly corresponds to TRBD1 (6 bases). CDR3 length: 12 amino acids. Germline lookup yields CDR1 SGHVS and CDR2 FQNEAQ. V was trimmed by 5 bases and J by 6 bases, leaving 9 bases between them. The CDR3 loop reads CASSPGVDTQYF. Written as DNA, the CDR3 is TGTGCCAGCAGCCCAGGGGTGGATACGCAGTATTTT.

The rearrangement links TRBV4-3 to TRBJ1-4; TRBD1 aligns across 11 bases. In germline, CDR1 is LGHNA, CDR2 YSLEER. J was trimmed by 7 bases and V by 3 bases; bases with no gene match: 7. The CDR3 has 16 residues. The CDR3 region is CASSHQTGQGGEKLFF. For the CDR3, the DNA is TGCGCCAGCAGCCATCAAACGGGACAGGGGGGTGAAAAACTGTTTTTT.

The chain combines TRBV5-1 with TRBJ2-1, with 7 nucleotides matching TRBD2. CDR3 length: 14 residues. Germline values: CDR1 SGHRS, CDR2 YFSETQ. Trimming at V came to 7 bases and at J to 7 bases, leaving 11 bases not matched to a gene. CDR3 sequence: CASGGWLAENEQFF. The CDR3 bases are TGCGCCAGCGGAGGGTGGCTAGCGGAGAATGAGCAGTTCTTC.

This clone has a single count. The genes are TRBV30 and TRBJ1-2; D is perhaps TRBD1 (6 bases). Trimming stripped 6 bases from V and 5 bases from J, with 19 bases between. This CDR3 has 14 residues. The germline CDR1 and CDR2 sequences are GTSNPN and SVGIG (reference sequence). As DNA, the CDR3 is TGTGCCTGTTTCAGGGCAGGGGCCTTGTATGGCTACACCTTC. It encodes CACFRAGALYGYTF.

This sequence joins TRBV30 and TRBJ1-5; D might be TRBD1 (6 bases). Trimming removed 1 base at V and 5 bases at J, with 15 bases between. Germline V lookup: CDR1 GTSNPN, CDR2 SVGIG (reference sequence). The CDR3 length is 15 residues. CDR3 in amino acids: CAWSGNRVGYQPQHF. The CDR3 DNA is TGTGCCTGGAGTGGGAACAGGGTAGGCTATCAGCCCCAGCATTTT.

The gene calls are TRBV7-7 and TRBJ2-3, with D possibly TRBD1 on 5 matching bases. Germline CDR1 and CDR2: SSHAT and FNYEAQ (reference sequence). This CDR3 spans 13 amino acids. Between the trimmed V and J ends, which lost 5 bases and 8 bases, there was a span of 14 bases. The CDR3 region is CASSTETVGTQYF. The CDR3 DNA reads TGTGCCAGCAGCACGGAGACAGTGGGTACGCAGTATTTT.

The sample holds one count of this clone. The CDR3 nucleotides read TGTGCCAGCACCGGACAGGGGGCGCGCAGTGAAGCTTTCTTT. Encoded protein: CASTGQGARSEAFF. The V call is TRBV28, the J call TRBJ1-1; TRBD1 agrees at 11 bases. The germline V gene encodes CDR1 MDHEN and CDR2 SYDVKM. J lost 7 bases, V lost 7 bases, and 8 bases had no gene match. This CDR3 comprises 14 residues.

This clone turned up a few times. This sequence joins TRBV9 and TRBJ1-2; D gene uncertain. CDR3 length: 14 amino acids. V was trimmed by 0 bases and J by 4 bases, leaving 10 bases between them. Germline lookup yields CDR1 SGDLS and CDR2 YYNGEE. This chain's CDR3 is CASSVGGRVYGYTF. CDR3 nucleotides: TGTGCCAGCAGCGTAGGAGGCAGAGTCTATGGCTACACCTTC. The entire variable domain, with the rest obtained from reference TRBV9 and TRBJ1-2, is as follows: DSGVTQTPKHLITATGQRVTLRCSPRSGDLSVYWYQQSLDQGLQFLIQYYNGEERAKGNILERFSAQQFPDLHSELNLSSLELGDSALYFCASSVGGRVYGYTFGSGTRLTVV.

The chain combines TRBV6-5 with TRBJ2-2; possibly TRBD1 for D (5 bases). Germline CDR1 MNHEY, CDR2 SVGAGI. With 7 bases removed from V and 3 bases from J, the gap between germline ends came to 12 bases. CDR3 length: 14 amino acids. CDR3 protein: CASKSGSDTGELFF. In DNA form, the CDR3 reads TGTGCCAGCAAATCAGGGTCTGACACCGGGGAGCTGTTTTTT.

CDR3 in amino acids: CASSQGRNTGELFF. CDR3 bases: TGTGCCAGCAGCCAGGGCAGGAACACCGGGGAGCTGTTTTTT. The rearrangement links TRBV3-1 (or the pseudogene TRBV3-2) to TRBJ2-2; D remains unclear. Between the trimmed V and J ends, which lost 3 bases and 1 base, there was a span of 6 bases. Looked up from germline, CDR1 is LGHDT and CDR2 is YNNKEL (reference sequence). This CDR3 comprises 14 residues.

The V call is TRBV18, the J call TRBJ2-1; 7 bases line up with TRBD2. The germline V gene has CDR1 KGHSH and CDR2 LQKENI. Trimming cost V 3 bases and J 1 base; bases outside gene matches: 9. This CDR3 region has 17 residues. In nucleotides, the CDR3 is TGTGCCAGCTCACCGCGACTGGCGGGGGTTTCCTACAATGAGCAGTTCTTC. Protein sequence: CASSPRLAGVSYNEQFF. The full variable domain, its missing parts supplied by reference TRBV18 and TRBJ2-1, is NAGVMQNPRHLVRRRGQEARLRCSPMKGHSHVYWYRQLPEEGLKFMVYLQKENIIDESGMPKERFSAEFPKEGPSILRIQQVVRGDSAAYFCASSPRLAGVSYNEQFFGPGTRLTVL.

The rearrangement joins TRBV28 to TRBJ2-2, with D perhaps TRBD1 (5 bases). The V and J ends lost 3 bases and 1 base respectively, with 9 bases between them. CDR1 MDHEN and CDR2 SYDVKM come from the germline V gene. The CDR3 is 15 amino acids. The CDR3 DNA reads as TGTGCCAGCAGTTTTGCCGGACAGAACACCGGGGAGCTGTTTTTT. Translated: CASSFAGQNTGELFF.

The chain recombines TRBV10-3 with TRBJ2-7; D is possibly TRBD1 (6 bases). CDR1 ENHRY and CDR2 SYGVKD come from the germline V gene. Trimming removed 2 bases from V and 5 bases from J, with 16 bases in between. This CDR3 has 15 residues. For the CDR3, the DNA is TGTGCCATCAGTGAGCCGACAGGTAGAATTAACGAGCAGTACTTC. Amino acids: CAISEPTGRINEQYF.